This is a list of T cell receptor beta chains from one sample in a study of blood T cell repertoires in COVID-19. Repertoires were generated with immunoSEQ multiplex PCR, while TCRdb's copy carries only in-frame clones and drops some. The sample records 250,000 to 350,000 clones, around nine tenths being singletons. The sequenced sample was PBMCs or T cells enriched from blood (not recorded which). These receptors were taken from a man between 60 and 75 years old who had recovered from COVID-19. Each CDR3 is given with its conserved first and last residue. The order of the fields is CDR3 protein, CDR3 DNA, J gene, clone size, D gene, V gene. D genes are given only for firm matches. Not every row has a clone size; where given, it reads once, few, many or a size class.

cdr3_aa: CAWGRQRSGSGHNEQFF; cdr3_nt: TGTGCCTGGGGGAGACAGAGAAGCGGGAGTGGTCACAATGAGCAGTTCTTC; j_call: TRBJ2-1; clone_size: NA; d_call: TRBD2; v_call: TRBV30
cdr3_aa: CASSQVWDRGQDGYTF; cdr3_nt: TGCGCCAGCAGCCAAGTATGGGACAGGGGGCAGGATGGCTACACCTTC; j_call: TRBJ1-2; clone_size: few; d_call: TRBD1; v_call: TRBV4-3
cdr3_aa: CASSYGPGTGGKETQYF; cdr3_nt: TGTGCCAGCAGCTATGGACCCGGGACAGGGGGCAAAGAGACCCAGTACTTC; j_call: TRBJ2-5; clone_size: NA; d_call: TRBD1; v_call: TRBV5-5
cdr3_aa: CATSDRVGNQPQHF; cdr3_nt: TGTGCCACCAGTGACAGGGTCGGCAATCAGCCCCAGCATTTT; j_call: TRBJ1-5; clone_size: once; d_call: TRBD1; v_call: TRBV15
cdr3_aa: CASSPPGIYEQYF; cdr3_nt: TGTGCCAGCTCACCCCCCGGGATCTACGAGCAGTACTTC; j_call: TRBJ2-7; clone_size: NA; d_call: NA; v_call: TRBV18
cdr3_aa: CASSVLAEPTRRELFF; cdr3_nt: TGTGCCAGCAGCGTACTAGCGGAACCAACTAGGAGGGAGCTGTTTTTT; j_call: TRBJ2-2; clone_size: once; d_call: TRBD2; v_call: TRBV9
cdr3_aa: CASSKLSSGTYNEQFF; cdr3_nt: TGTGCCAGTAGTAAATTATCTAGCGGAACCTACAATGAGCAGTTCTTC; j_call: TRBJ2-1; clone_size: few; d_call: TRBD2; v_call: TRBV19
cdr3_aa: CASSLGGGRRKPQHF; cdr3_nt: TGTGCCAGCAGCTTAGGGGGGGGCAGGAGGAAGCCCCAGCATTTT; j_call: TRBJ1-5; clone_size: NA; d_call: NA; v_call: TRBV7-2
cdr3_aa: CASSSETLADNNEQFF; cdr3_nt: TGTGCCAGCAGCTCCGAAACACTAGCGGACAACAATGAGCAGTTCTTC; j_call: TRBJ2-1; clone_size: NA; d_call: TRBD2; v_call: TRBV13
cdr3_aa: CASSLVGSGETQYF; cdr3_nt: TGCGCCAGCAGCTTGGTCGGGAGTGGGGAGACCCAGTACTTC; j_call: TRBJ2-5; clone_size: NA; d_call: NA; v_call: TRBV5-1
cdr3_aa: CASSISRNSPLHF; cdr3_nt: TGTGCCAGTAGTATTTCCAGAAATTCACCCCTCCACTTT; j_call: TRBJ1-6; clone_size: few; d_call: NA; v_call: TRBV19
cdr3_aa: CASSPPMGLMNTEAFF; cdr3_nt: TGTGCCAGCTCACCACCGATGGGGCTAATGAACACTGAAGCTTTCTTT; j_call: TRBJ1-1; clone_size: few; d_call: NA; v_call: TRBV18
cdr3_aa: CASSAGGESPYEQYF; cdr3_nt: TGTGCCAGCAGCGCCGGGGGGGAGTCCCCCTACGAGCAGTACTTC; j_call: TRBJ2-7; clone_size: NA; d_call: TRBD2; v_call: TRBV9
cdr3_aa: CASSWDLTGELFF; cdr3_nt: TGCGCCAGCAGCTGGGACTTAACCGGGGAGCTGTTTTTT; j_call: TRBJ2-2; clone_size: NA; d_call: NA; v_call: TRBV5-1
cdr3_aa: CASSRQAGGGETQYF; cdr3_nt: TGTGCCAGCAGTAGACAGGCGGGAGGGGGTGAGACCCAGTACTTC; j_call: TRBJ2-5; clone_size: NA; d_call: TRBD2; v_call: TRBV6-2/TRBV6-3
cdr3_aa: CAWSVNIASPLHF; cdr3_nt: TGTGCCTGGAGTGTTAATATAGCCTCACCCCTCCACTTT; j_call: TRBJ1-6; clone_size: few; d_call: NA; v_call: TRBV30
cdr3_aa: CASSEKPHRERGNQPQHF; cdr3_nt: TGTGCCAGCAGTGAAAAACCCCACCGGGAACGTGGCAATCAGCCCCAGCATTTT; j_call: TRBJ1-5; clone_size: NA; d_call: NA; v_call: TRBV27
cdr3_aa: CAWSVAGITDTQYF; cdr3_nt: TGTGCCTGGAGTGTAGCGGGGATCACAGATACGCAGTATTTT; j_call: TRBJ2-3; clone_size: NA; d_call: TRBD2; v_call: TRBV30
cdr3_aa: CASSAGTAGNTIYF; cdr3_nt: TGTGCCAGCAGTGCCGGGACAGCTGGAAACACCATATATTTT; j_call: TRBJ1-3; clone_size: NA; d_call: TRBD1; v_call: TRBV9
cdr3_aa: CASSGLAGAQETQYF; cdr3_nt: TGTGCCAGCAGTGGACTAGCGGGAGCCCAAGAGACCCAGTACTTC; j_call: TRBJ2-5; clone_size: NA; d_call: TRBD2; v_call: TRBV25-1
cdr3_aa: CASSPTGSGETQYF; cdr3_nt: TGTGCCAGCAGCCCGACCGGGTCCGGGGAGACCCAGTACTTC; j_call: TRBJ2-5; clone_size: NA; d_call: NA; v_call: TRBV9
cdr3_aa: CASRPGIAASTDTQYF; cdr3_nt: TGCGCCAGCAGGCCCGGGATAGCGGCGTCCACAGATACGCAGTATTTT; j_call: TRBJ2-3; clone_size: NA; d_call: NA; v_call: TRBV5-1
cdr3_aa: CAIEARTSGRNEQFF; cdr3_nt: TGTGCCATCGAGGCACGGACTAGCGGGAGGAATGAGCAGTTCTTC; j_call: TRBJ2-1; clone_size: NA; d_call: TRBD2; v_call: TRBV10-3
cdr3_aa: CASSPSGGTGELFF; cdr3_nt: TGTGCCAGCAGCCCCTCAGGGGGAACCGGGGAGCTGTTTTTT; j_call: TRBJ2-2; clone_size: NA; d_call: TRBD1; v_call: TRBV7-2
cdr3_aa: CASSLGGTSGFSTDTQYF; cdr3_nt: TGTGCCAGCAGCTTGGGTGGGACTAGCGGTTTTAGCACAGATACGCAGTATTTT; j_call: TRBJ2-3; clone_size: once; d_call: TRBD2; v_call: TRBV5-4
cdr3_aa: CASSQLTGDRAF; cdr3_nt: TGTGCCAGCAGCCAGTTAACAGGGGATCGCGCCTTC; j_call: TRBJ1-2; clone_size: NA; d_call: TRBD1; v_call: TRBV7-9
cdr3_aa: CASSLGAGTKNIQYF; cdr3_nt: TGTGCCAGCAGCTTAGGTGCAGGGACCAAAAACATTCAGTACTTC; j_call: TRBJ2-4; clone_size: NA; d_call: NA; v_call: TRBV11-1
cdr3_aa: CAWSRRLVPEAFF; cdr3_nt: TGTGCCTGGAGTCGACGTCTAGTCCCTGAAGCTTTCTTT; j_call: TRBJ1-1; clone_size: NA; d_call: NA; v_call: TRBV30
cdr3_aa: CASSLAPTGSSGANVLTF; cdr3_nt: TGTGCCAGCAGCTTGGCCCCGACAGGGAGCTCTGGGGCCAACGTCCTGACTTTC; j_call: TRBJ2-6; clone_size: NA; d_call: TRBD1; v_call: TRBV5-6
cdr3_aa: CASSQGTGLFDSEAFF; cdr3_nt: TGTGCCAGCAGCCAGGGGACAGGGTTGTTTGACTCTGAAGCTTTCTTT; j_call: TRBJ1-1; clone_size: NA; d_call: TRBD1; v_call: TRBV13
cdr3_aa: CASSPFLGEDDSNQPQHF; cdr3_nt: TGTGCCAGCAGCCCTTTCCTAGGGGAGGATGATAGCAATCAGCCCCAGCATTTT; j_call: TRBJ1-5; clone_size: NA; d_call: NA; v_call: TRBV7-6
cdr3_aa: CASSHTRGNEKLFF; cdr3_nt: TGTGCCAGCAGCCATACCAGGGGGAATGAAAAACTGTTTTTT; j_call: TRBJ1-4; clone_size: NA; d_call: TRBD1; v_call: TRBV5-4
cdr3_aa: CASRGTGYEFF; cdr3_nt: TGTGCCAGCAGGGGGACAGGGTATGAGTTCTTC; j_call: TRBJ2-1; clone_size: few; d_call: TRBD1; v_call: TRBV2
cdr3_aa: CASSARRGSTPAFF; cdr3_nt: TGTGCCAGCAGCGCCCGCCGGGGGTCGACTCCAGCTTTCTTT; j_call: TRBJ1-1; clone_size: NA; d_call: NA; v_call: TRBV11-1
cdr3_aa: CAISDQGTFSSYEQYF; cdr3_nt: TGTGCCATCAGTGACCAAGGGACTTTTAGCTCCTACGAGCAGTACTTC; j_call: TRBJ2-7; clone_size: NA; d_call: NA; v_call: TRBV10-3
cdr3_aa: CASSDRAGGVTEAFF; cdr3_nt: TGCGCCAGCAGTGATAGGGCAGGAGGAGTCACTGAAGCTTTCTTT; j_call: TRBJ1-1; clone_size: NA; d_call: NA; v_call: TRBV10-1
cdr3_aa: CASSLQTGNTEAFF; cdr3_nt: TGTGCCAGCTCTCTTCAGACAGGGAACACTGAAGCTTTCTTT; j_call: TRBJ1-1; clone_size: NA; d_call: NA; v_call: TRBV18
cdr3_aa: CASSLDRTTDTQYF; cdr3_nt: TGTGCCAGCAGCTTGGACAGAACCACAGATACGCAGTATTTT; j_call: TRBJ2-3; clone_size: once; d_call: NA; v_call: TRBV5-8
cdr3_aa: CASSDSWSSYNEQFF; cdr3_nt: TGTGCCAGCAGTGACTCTTGGAGCTCCTACAATGAGCAGTTCTTC; j_call: TRBJ2-1; clone_size: once; d_call: NA; v_call: TRBV6-4
cdr3_aa: CASSPLPGTPGDTQYF; cdr3_nt: TGTGCCAGCAGCCCACTCCCAGGGACACCGGGAGATACGCAGTATTTT; j_call: TRBJ2-3; clone_size: NA; d_call: NA; v_call: TRBV11-3